A selection of T cell receptor beta chains follows, all from one sample in a study of early T cells in non-severe SARS-CoV-2 infection. Via MiXCR, TCRdb re-called the 5' RACE reads, giving one row per CDR3 protein. Seen here are tens of thousands of distinct CDR3 sequences, 9.5% to 15% observed once, and the top ten hold approximately 1.1%. Input material: whole blood. Receptors were obtained from an adult who was a healthcare worker with PCR-confirmed SARS-CoV-2 infection or an uninfected control (not recorded which). The CDR3 runs from the conserved cysteine through the conserved F or W. Each record gives: clone size, V gene, D gene, J gene, CDR3 length, CDR3 DNA, CDR3 protein. A D gene is named only where the DNA matches it firmly. Size values are once, few and many counts, or a class for expanded clones, and some rows have none.

clone_size: many; v_call: TRBV5-1; d_call: -; j_call: TRBJ1-2; cdr3_length: 12; cdr3_nt: TGCGCCAGCAGCGGAAGGGGGGCTGGCTACACCTTC; cdr3_aa: CASSGRGAGYTF
clone_size: -; v_call: TRBV19; d_call: -; j_call: TRBJ2-3; cdr3_length: 14; cdr3_nt: TGTGCCAGTAAAGGGGCCGCGGGGCCAAATACGCAGTATTTT; cdr3_aa: CASKGAAGPNTQYF
clone_size: few; v_call: TRBV7-2; d_call: TRBD1; j_call: TRBJ2-5; cdr3_length: 14; cdr3_nt: TGTGCCAGCAGCTTGGGGGACAGGCGAGAGACCCAGTACTTC; cdr3_aa: CASSLGDRRETQYF
clone_size: -; v_call: TRBV12-3/TRBV12-4; d_call: -; j_call: TRBJ2-5; cdr3_length: 14; cdr3_nt: TGTGCCAGCACTACGTCGGCATTTGGAGAGACCCAGTACTTC; cdr3_aa: CASTTSAFGETQYF
clone_size: many; v_call: TRBV6-2/TRBV6-3; d_call: -; j_call: TRBJ1-5; cdr3_length: 17; cdr3_nt: TGTGCCAGCAGTTACCCAGGGAGGGGGAACAGCAATCAGCCCCAGCATTTT; cdr3_aa: CASSYPGRGNSNQPQHF
clone_size: -; v_call: TRBV12-3/TRBV12-4; d_call: TRBD1; j_call: TRBJ1-2; cdr3_length: 15; cdr3_nt: TGTGCCAGCAGTCCCGGGACAGGGGATCTGGGAGGCTACACCTTC; cdr3_aa: CASSPGTGDLGGYTF
clone_size: many; v_call: TRBV27; d_call: -; j_call: TRBJ2-1; cdr3_length: 16; cdr3_nt: TGTGCCAGCAGTTTATTAATCCAAGGGTTTTTCAATGAGCAGTTCTTC; cdr3_aa: CASSLLIQGFFNEQFF
clone_size: few; v_call: TRBV29-1; d_call: -; j_call: TRBJ1-1; cdr3_length: 12; cdr3_nt: TGCAGCGTTGAAGAGGGGCTCACTGAAGCTTTCTTT; cdr3_aa: CSVEEGLTEAFF
clone_size: many; v_call: TRBV7-9; d_call: -; j_call: TRBJ1-1; cdr3_length: 16; cdr3_nt: TGTGCCAGCAGCCCAGAGGGTGTACTGTGGAACACTGAAGCTTTCTTT; cdr3_aa: CASSPEGVLWNTEAFF
clone_size: many; v_call: TRBV11-2; d_call: -; j_call: TRBJ2-4; cdr3_length: 14; cdr3_nt: TGTGCCAGCAGCGGGCTGCTAGCCAAAAACATTCAGTACTTC; cdr3_aa: CASSGLLAKNIQYF
clone_size: many; v_call: TRBV29-1; d_call: -; j_call: TRBJ1-1; cdr3_length: 12; cdr3_nt: TGCAGCGCTGCGACAGTGAGGACTGAAGCTTTCTTT; cdr3_aa: CSAATVRTEAFF
clone_size: many; v_call: TRBV11-3; d_call: -; j_call: TRBJ2-2; cdr3_length: 13; cdr3_nt: TGTGCCAGCAGCTTGGGGAGTGGAACGGAGCTGTTTTTT; cdr3_aa: CASSLGSGTELFF
clone_size: -; v_call: TRBV27; d_call: -; j_call: TRBJ2-7; cdr3_length: 15; cdr3_nt: TGTGCCAGCAGTTTAGTTGGGGGCGGGTCCTACGAGCAGTACTTC; cdr3_aa: CASSLVGGGSYEQYF
clone_size: once; v_call: TRBV25-1; d_call: -; j_call: TRBJ2-7; cdr3_length: 11; cdr3_nt: TGTGCCAGCACTTGGGGCGCCGAGCAGTACTTC; cdr3_aa: CASTWGAEQYF
clone_size: many; v_call: TRBV2; d_call: -; j_call: TRBJ2-2; cdr3_length: 15; cdr3_nt: TGTGCCAGCAGTGAACGGACACTGAGCGCCGGGGAGCTGTTTTTT; cdr3_aa: CASSERTLSAGELFF
clone_size: -; v_call: TRBV12-3/TRBV12-4; d_call: TRBD2; j_call: TRBJ2-7; cdr3_length: 19; cdr3_nt: TGTGCCAGCAGTTCAATCTCGGGACTAGCGGGAGGCCGTAGGCACGAGCAGTACTTC; cdr3_aa: CASSSISGLAGGRRHEQYF
clone_size: -; v_call: TRBV29-1; d_call: -; j_call: TRBJ2-6; cdr3_length: 16; cdr3_nt: TGCAGCGCCCGGGACTCTAAAGTTTCTGGGGCTAACATCCTGACTTTC; cdr3_aa: CSARDSKVSGANILTF
clone_size: many; v_call: TRBV4-3; d_call: TRBD2; j_call: TRBJ2-1; cdr3_length: 17; cdr3_nt: TGCGCCAGCAGCCAAGAAATAGCTAGCGGGAGGGACAATGAGCAGTTCTTC; cdr3_aa: CASSQEIASGRDNEQFF
clone_size: many; v_call: TRBV28; d_call: -; j_call: TRBJ2-3; cdr3_length: 13; cdr3_nt: TGTGCCAGCAGTCCGGGACAAGTGGATACGCAGTATTTT; cdr3_aa: CASSPGQVDTQYF
clone_size: many; v_call: TRBV12-3/TRBV12-4; d_call: -; j_call: TRBJ2-4; cdr3_length: 16; cdr3_nt: TGTGCCAGCAGTTTACTTGGATCGGAGCCCAAAAACATTCAGTACTTC; cdr3_aa: CASSLLGSEPKNIQYF
clone_size: once; v_call: TRBV6-6; d_call: -; j_call: TRBJ2-2; cdr3_length: 12; cdr3_nt: TGTGCCAGCAGAGAAGTAGCCGGGGAGCTGTTTTTT; cdr3_aa: CASREVAGELFF
clone_size: many; v_call: TRBV6-2/TRBV6-3; d_call: -; j_call: TRBJ2-5; cdr3_length: 12; cdr3_nt: TGTGCCAGCAGTTACGTGCAAGAGACCCAGTACTTC; cdr3_aa: CASSYVQETQYF
clone_size: -; v_call: TRBV25-1; d_call: TRBD1; j_call: TRBJ1-5; cdr3_length: 15; cdr3_nt: TGTGCCAGCAGGCGCACGGACAGGCGAAATCAGCCCCAGCATTTT; cdr3_aa: CASRRTDRRNQPQHF
clone_size: many; v_call: TRBV6-5; d_call: -; j_call: TRBJ2-7; cdr3_length: 15; cdr3_nt: TGTGCCAGCAGTAACTACGGACGAGGGGGGGACGAGCAGTACTTC; cdr3_aa: CASSNYGRGGDEQYF
clone_size: many; v_call: TRBV20-1; d_call: -; j_call: TRBJ2-1; cdr3_length: 13; cdr3_nt: TGCAGTGCTAGAGGGTTAGGAGCGCGGGTGCAGTTCTTC; cdr3_aa: CSARGLGARVQFF
clone_size: many; v_call: TRBV28; d_call: TRBD1; j_call: TRBJ1-1; cdr3_length: 14; cdr3_nt: TGTGCCAGCATTCCGGGACAGGGGTATACTGAAGCTTTCTTT; cdr3_aa: CASIPGQGYTEAFF
clone_size: -; v_call: TRBV4-3; d_call: -; j_call: TRBJ2-7; cdr3_length: 14; cdr3_nt: TGCGCCAGCAGCCCCGATGGGACGGATTACGAGCAGTACTTC; cdr3_aa: CASSPDGTDYEQYF
clone_size: many; v_call: TRBV20-1; d_call: -; j_call: TRBJ1-2; cdr3_length: 12; cdr3_nt: TGCAGTGCTAGTGCCACCAAGTTTGGCTACACCTTC; cdr3_aa: CSASATKFGYTF
clone_size: few; v_call: TRBV4-3; d_call: -; j_call: TRBJ2-7; cdr3_length: 16; cdr3_nt: TGCGCCAGCAGCCAAGATTTTCGGAGTACCAGTTACGAGCAGTACTTC; cdr3_aa: CASSQDFRSTSYEQYF
clone_size: few; v_call: TRBV7-2; d_call: TRBD2; j_call: TRBJ2-5; cdr3_length: 17; cdr3_nt: TGTGCCAGCAGCTTAGTTTCCAGCGGGGGGGAGTCTGGGACCCAGTACTTC; cdr3_aa: CASSLVSSGGESGTQYF
clone_size: many; v_call: TRBV20-1; d_call: TRBD2; j_call: TRBJ2-7; cdr3_length: 12; cdr3_nt: TGCAGTGCGAAGACTAGCGTTTACGAGCAGTACTTC; cdr3_aa: CSAKTSVYEQYF
clone_size: few; v_call: TRBV6-2/TRBV6-3; d_call: -; j_call: TRBJ2-1; cdr3_length: 15; cdr3_nt: TGTGCCAGCAGACGCCCGGGACACGGCTACAATGAGCAGTTCTTC; cdr3_aa: CASRRPGHGYNEQFF
clone_size: -; v_call: TRBV29-1; d_call: -; j_call: TRBJ1-5; cdr3_length: 12; cdr3_nt: TGCAGCGCCTCACAGGGCGATCAGCCCCAGCATTTT; cdr3_aa: CSASQGDQPQHF
clone_size: many; v_call: TRBV6-2/TRBV6-3; d_call: -; j_call: TRBJ1-1; cdr3_length: 13; cdr3_nt: TGTGCCAGCCTGGTCGGGGAGAACACTGAAGCTTTCTTT; cdr3_aa: CASLVGENTEAFF
clone_size: once; v_call: TRBV29-1; d_call: -; j_call: TRBJ2-2; cdr3_length: 12; cdr3_nt: TGCAGCGCGCTAGCGTACACCGGGGAGCTGTTTTTT; cdr3_aa: CSALAYTGELFF
clone_size: many; v_call: TRBV20-1; d_call: -; j_call: TRBJ2-1; cdr3_length: 13; cdr3_nt: TGCAGTGCTCGGGGTGACTTTCACAATGAGCAGTTCTTC; cdr3_aa: CSARGDFHNEQFF
clone_size: many; v_call: TRBV18; d_call: TRBD1; j_call: TRBJ2-5; cdr3_length: 14; cdr3_nt: TGTGCCAGCTCCCTCGAGGGACAGTCCGAGACCCAGTACTTC; cdr3_aa: CASSLEGQSETQYF
clone_size: -; v_call: TRBV27; d_call: TRBD1; j_call: TRBJ2-7; cdr3_length: 15; cdr3_nt: TGTGCCAGCAGTTTTATAGGACAGGGGTACTACGAGCAGTACTTC; cdr3_aa: CASSFIGQGYYEQYF
clone_size: few; v_call: TRBV2; d_call: -; j_call: TRBJ1-1; cdr3_length: 13; cdr3_nt: TGTGCCAGCGGTCGGGCCCCGAACACTGAAGCTTTCTTT; cdr3_aa: CASGRAPNTEAFF
clone_size: -; v_call: TRBV6-6; d_call: -; j_call: TRBJ1-2; cdr3_length: 13; cdr3_nt: TGTGCCAGCAGTTCGATGACAGTCTATGGCTACACCTTC; cdr3_aa: CASSSMTVYGYTF
clone_size: -; v_call: TRBV20-1; d_call: TRBD2; j_call: TRBJ2-1; cdr3_length: 15; cdr3_nt: TGCAGTGCTAGAGATTCCCCGGGGGGGAAGTTTGAGCAGTTCTTC; cdr3_aa: CSARDSPGGKFEQFF
clone_size: -; v_call: TRBV7-9; d_call: -; j_call: TRBJ1-4; cdr3_length: 12; cdr3_nt: TGTGCCAGCAGCTTAGGTCCCAGGGGAATAATTTTT; cdr3_aa: CASSLGPRGIIF
clone_size: few; v_call: TRBV11-2; d_call: -; j_call: TRBJ2-7; cdr3_length: 13; cdr3_nt: TGTGCCAGCAGTTTTGACATCTCCTACGAGCAGTACTTC; cdr3_aa: CASSFDISYEQYF
clone_size: -; v_call: TRBV7-9; d_call: TRBD2; j_call: TRBJ2-1; cdr3_length: 16; cdr3_nt: TGTGCCAGCAGCGTAGGGGAACTAGCGGTTAAGAATGAGCAGTTCTTC; cdr3_aa: CASSVGELAVKNEQFF
clone_size: -; v_call: TRBV27; d_call: -; j_call: TRBJ2-7; cdr3_length: 14; cdr3_nt: TGTGCCAGCATTAAAGGGGGGCCTCCCTACGAGCAGTACTTC; cdr3_aa: CASIKGGPPYEQYF
clone_size: few; v_call: TRBV6-5; d_call: -; j_call: TRBJ2-2; cdr3_length: 13; cdr3_nt: TGTGCCAGCAGTTACGGTAGTGACGGGGAGCTGTTTTTT; cdr3_aa: CASSYGSDGELFF
clone_size: many; v_call: TRBV27; d_call: TRBD1; j_call: TRBJ1-4; cdr3_length: 15; cdr3_nt: TGTGCCAGCAGCCACCGGGACAGGTCCAGGGAAAAACTGTTTTTT; cdr3_aa: CASSHRDRSREKLFF
clone_size: many; v_call: TRBV25-1; d_call: -; j_call: TRBJ1-2; cdr3_length: 12; cdr3_nt: TGTGCCAGCAGTGAACAGGGAAAAAGGTACACCTTC; cdr3_aa: CASSEQGKRYTF